A selection of T cell receptor beta chains follows, all from one sample in a study of blood T cell repertoires in COVID-19. The repertoire was sequenced with immunoSEQ multiplex PCR; TCRdb's copy has only in-frame clones and lacks some. The data contain some 400,000 clones, about 89% of them singletons. The source material was peripheral blood. The source is a woman under 40 with COVID-19, enrolled during active disease. CDR3s include the opening cysteine and the closing phenylalanine or tryptophan.

j_gene: TRBJ1-2
v_gene: TRBV7-9
CDR3aa: CASSFSTGYGYTF

j_gene: TRBJ2-6
v_gene: TRBV7-3
CDR3aa: CASSPMPGGGAGANVLTF

j_gene: TRBJ2-7
v_gene: TRBV5-1
CDR3aa: CASSLGGTGGMDEQYF

j_gene: TRBJ2-7
v_gene: TRBV10-2
CDR3aa: CASSGGQGGYEQYF

j_gene: TRBJ1-5
v_gene: TRBV30
CDR3aa: CAWQGAIAGPQHF

j_gene: TRBJ1-2
v_gene: TRBV5-4
CDR3aa: CASSWGTDGYTF

j_gene: TRBJ2-7
v_gene: TRBV7-2
CDR3aa: CASSLWATYEQYF

j_gene: TRBJ1-6
v_gene: TRBV7-7
CDR3aa: CASSLTRDSPLHF

j_gene: TRBJ2-1
v_gene: TRBV6-2/TRBV6-3
CDR3aa: CASSPRAGALYNEQFF

j_gene: TRBJ2-1
v_gene: TRBV5-1
CDR3aa: CASSFLTSGSIYNEQFF

j_gene: TRBJ1-2
v_gene: TRBV5-6
CDR3aa: CASSFGTSYGYTF

j_gene: TRBJ2-7
v_gene: TRBV5-6
CDR3aa: CASSRVNRGYEQYF

j_gene: TRBJ1-1
v_gene: TRBV18
CDR3aa: CASSPDSTEAFF

j_gene: TRBJ2-1
v_gene: TRBV7-2
CDR3aa: CASTFLAGAENEQFF

j_gene: TRBJ2-2
v_gene: TRBV19
CDR3aa: CASNTPGAGAYTGELFF

j_gene: TRBJ2-1
v_gene: TRBV6-5
CDR3aa: CASSSLGTLDQFF

j_gene: TRBJ1-4
v_gene: TRBV30
CDR3aa: CAWKPGGNEKLFF

j_gene: TRBJ2-5
v_gene: TRBV30
CDR3aa: CAWSARGETQYF

j_gene: TRBJ2-1
v_gene: TRBV12-3/TRBV12-4
CDR3aa: CASGGSQYNEQFF

j_gene: TRBJ1-5
v_gene: TRBV28
CDR3aa: CASSTRTGGLASNQPQHF

j_gene: TRBJ2-7
v_gene: TRBV19
CDR3aa: CASSIWGHEQYF

j_gene: TRBJ2-1
v_gene: TRBV4-1
CDR3aa: CARRLDEQFF